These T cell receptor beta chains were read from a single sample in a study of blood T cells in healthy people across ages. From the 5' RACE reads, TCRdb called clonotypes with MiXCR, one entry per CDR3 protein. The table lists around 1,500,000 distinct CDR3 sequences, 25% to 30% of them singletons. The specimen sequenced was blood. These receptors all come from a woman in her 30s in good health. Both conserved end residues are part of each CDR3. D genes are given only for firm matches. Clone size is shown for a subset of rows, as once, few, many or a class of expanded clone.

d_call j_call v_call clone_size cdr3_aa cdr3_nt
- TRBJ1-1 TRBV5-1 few CASSLGRRANTEAFF TGCGCCAGCAGCTTGGGTCGCAGGGCGAACACTGAAGCTTTCTTT
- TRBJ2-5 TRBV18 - CVSSPPVQRQETQYF TGTGTCAGCTCACCACCGGTCCAGCGGCAAGAGACCCAGTACTTC
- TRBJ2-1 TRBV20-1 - CSAWDSGISFF TGCAGTGCCTGGGACTCAGGGATATCGTTCTTC
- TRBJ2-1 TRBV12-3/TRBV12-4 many CASKDAYEQFF TGTGCCAGCAAGGATGCCTATGAGCAGTTCTTC
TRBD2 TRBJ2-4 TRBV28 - CASSAPIPWGGIQYF TGTGCCAGCAGTGCCCCAATACCATGGGGGGGCATTCAGTACTTC
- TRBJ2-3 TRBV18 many CASSIRTTPSTDTQYF TGTGCCAGCTCAATTAGGACTACACCAAGCACAGATACGCAGTATTTT
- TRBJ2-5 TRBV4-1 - CASTESGQTQETQYF TGCGCCAGCACGGAGTCGGGACAAACCCAAGAGACCCAGTACTTC
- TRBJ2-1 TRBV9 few CASSVLASDNEQFF TGTGCCAGCAGCGTCCTAGCTTCCGACAATGAGCAGTTCTTC
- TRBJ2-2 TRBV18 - CASSLNNPNTGELFF TGTGCCAGCTCGCTTAATAATCCGAACACCGGGGAGCTGTTTTTT
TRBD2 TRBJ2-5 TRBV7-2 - CASSSLGLATQETQYF TGTGCCAGCAGCTCCCTGGGACTAGCAACTCAAGAGACCCAGTACTTC
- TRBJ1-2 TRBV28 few CASENGSYGYTF TGTGCCAGCGAGAACGGCTCCTATGGCTACACCTTC
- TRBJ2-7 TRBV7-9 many CASSLPGQYEQYF TGTGCCAGCAGCCTCCCAGGACAGTACGAGCAGTACTTC
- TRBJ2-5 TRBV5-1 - CASSLGSGGEETQYF TGCGCCAGCAGCTTGGGATCAGGCGGGGAAGAGACCCAGTACTTC
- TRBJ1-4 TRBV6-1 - CASSEGDSRGTNEKLFF TGTGCCAGCAGTGAGGGGGACTCTCGGGGGACTAATGAAAAACTGTTTTTT
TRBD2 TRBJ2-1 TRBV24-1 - CATSDGSGRMGNEQFF TGTGCCACCAGTGATGGGAGCGGGAGGATGGGTAATGAGCAGTTCTTC
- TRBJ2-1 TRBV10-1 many CASSEGSGNNEQFF TGCGCCAGCAGCGAGGGGAGTGGGAACAATGAGCAGTTCTTC
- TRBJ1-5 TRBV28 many CASSLRMAETPQHF TGTGCCAGCAGTTTGCGGATGGCTGAGACGCCCCAGCATTTT
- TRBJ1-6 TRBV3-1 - CASSPSTGGSPLHF TGTGCCAGCAGCCCGTCGACAGGTGGATCACCCCTCCACTTT
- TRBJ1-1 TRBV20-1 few CSASKGFVNTEAFF TGCAGTGCTAGTAAAGGGTTTGTGAACACTGAAGCTTTCTTT
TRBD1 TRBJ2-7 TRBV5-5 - CASSLAGTGIGGQYF TGTGCCAGCAGCTTGGCTGGGACAGGGATCGGCGGGCAGTACTTC
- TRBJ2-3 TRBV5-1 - CASSFNGRTGDTQYF TGCGCCAGCAGCTTCAACGGGCGAACGGGGGATACGCAGTATTTT
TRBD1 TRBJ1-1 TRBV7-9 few CASSLFGQGANTEAFF TGTGCCAGCAGCTTATTTGGACAGGGGGCCAACACTGAAGCTTTCTTT
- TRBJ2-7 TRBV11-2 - CASSPLSKRATYEQYF TGTGCCAGCAGCCCACTTTCCAAGCGGGCCACCTACGAGCAGTACTTC
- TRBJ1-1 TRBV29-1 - CSVAEGTVNTEAFF TGCAGCGTTGCTGAAGGGACGGTGAACACTGAAGCTTTCTTT
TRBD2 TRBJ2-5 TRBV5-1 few CASHRGGGGQETQYF TGCGCCAGCCACCGAGGTGGCGGGGGGCAAGAGACCCAGTACTTC
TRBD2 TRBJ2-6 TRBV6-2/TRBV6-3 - CASSLPAGGTNVLTF TGTGCCAGCAGTCTCCCGGCGGGGGGGACCAACGTCCTGACTTTC
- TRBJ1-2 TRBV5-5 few CASSLGASSIYTF TGTGCCAGCAGCTTGGGTGCGAGTAGTATCTACACCTTC
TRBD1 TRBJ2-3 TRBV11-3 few CASSGNRGQGRDTQYF TGTGCCAGCAGCGGAAACCGTGGACAGGGCAGAGATACGCAGTATTTT
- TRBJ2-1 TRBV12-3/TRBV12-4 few CASSFALARWQFF TGTGCCAGCAGTTTCGCCCTCGCTAGATGGCAGTTCTTC
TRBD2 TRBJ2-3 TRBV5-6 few CASSEPTSGGEDTQYF TGTGCCAGCAGCGAACCGACTAGCGGGGGGGAAGATACGCAGTATTTT
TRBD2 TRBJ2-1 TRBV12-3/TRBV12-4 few CASSSGGDSEQFF TGTGCCAGCAGTTCCGGGGGGGATTCGGAGCAGTTCTTC
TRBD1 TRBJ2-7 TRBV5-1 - CASSLTTGGDEQYF TGCGCCAGCAGCTTGACGACAGGGGGCGACGAGCAGTACTTC
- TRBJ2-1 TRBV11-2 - CASPGRASYNEQFF TGTGCCAGCCCGGGGCGGGCCTCCTACAATGAGCAGTTCTTC
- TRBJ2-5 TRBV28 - CASRSPATQGTQYF TGTGCCAGCAGGTCTCCCGCCACCCAGGGAACCCAGTACTTC
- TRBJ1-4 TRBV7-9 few CASSRQQSTNEKLFF TGTGCCAGCAGCCGACAGCAATCAACTAATGAAAAACTGTTTTTT
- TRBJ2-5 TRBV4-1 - CASSQGVSRETQYF TGCGCCAGCAGCCAAGGAGTGAGCCGGGAGACCCAGTACTTC
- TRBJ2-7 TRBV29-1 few CSVTWGLSSYEQYF TGCAGCGTGACCTGGGGCCTGAGCTCCTACGAGCAGTACTTC
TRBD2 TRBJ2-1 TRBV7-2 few CASSWTSGGAREQFF TGTGCCAGCAGCTGGACTAGCGGGGGGGCACGTGAGCAGTTCTTC
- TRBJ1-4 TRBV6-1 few CASSEARAYYEKLFF TGTGCCAGCAGTGAAGCGCGGGCGTACTATGAAAAACTGTTTTTT
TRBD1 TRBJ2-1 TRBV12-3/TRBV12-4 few CASSLRQGAENEQFF TGTGCCAGCAGTTTGAGACAGGGAGCGGAAAATGAGCAGTTCTTC
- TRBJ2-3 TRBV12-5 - CASGLILAGDTQYF TGTGCTAGTGGTTTGATTCTCGCGGGAGATACGCAGTATTTT
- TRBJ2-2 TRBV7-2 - CASTRDPSNTGELFF TGTGCCAGCACCCGGGACCCATCGAACACCGGGGAGCTGTTTTTT
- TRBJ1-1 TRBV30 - CAWKPGTGQYSEAFF TGTGCGTGGAAACCGGGCACAGGCCAGTATTCTGAAGCTTTCTTT
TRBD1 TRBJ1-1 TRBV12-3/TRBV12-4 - CASRVTGFTEAFF TGTGCCAGCAGGGTGACAGGGTTCACTGAAGCTTTCTTT
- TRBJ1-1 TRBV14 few CASSQTIALATEAFF TGTGCCAGCAGCCAAACCATAGCGCTAGCCACTGAAGCTTTCTTT
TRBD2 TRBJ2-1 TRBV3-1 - CASSPRDSGVRDNEQFF TGTGCCAGCAGCCCCCGGGATAGCGGGGTTCGGGACAATGAGCAGTTCTTC
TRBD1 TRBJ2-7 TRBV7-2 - CASSLGRARTGAYEQYF TGTGCCAGCAGCTTAGGAAGGGCAAGGACAGGGGCCTACGAGCAGTACTTC
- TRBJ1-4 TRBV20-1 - CSARGGRGSNEKLFF TGCAGTGCTAGGGGCGGGCGGGGCTCAAATGAAAAACTGTTTTTT
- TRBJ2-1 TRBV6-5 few CASSPTGRVNEQFF TGTGCCAGCAGTCCGACAGGGAGGGTCAATGAGCAGTTCTTC
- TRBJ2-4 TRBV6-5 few CASSTLAPAKNIQYF TGTGCCAGCAGTACCCTAGCTCCAGCCAAAAACATTCAGTACTTC
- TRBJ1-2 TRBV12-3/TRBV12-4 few CASSLDTGRSYTF TGTGCCAGCAGTTTAGATACAGGGAGAAGCTACACCTTC
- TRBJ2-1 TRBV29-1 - CSVEAGGGEQSYNERFF TGCAGCGTTGAAGCTGGCGGGGGCGAGCAGTCCTACAATGAGCGGTTCTTC
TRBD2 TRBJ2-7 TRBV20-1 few CSAIAGTSGRGEQYF TGCAGTGCTATTGCTGGGACTAGCGGCCGTGGCGAGCAGTACTTC
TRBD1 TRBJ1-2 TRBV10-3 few CAISERTGGGYGYTF TGTGCCATCAGTGAAAGGACAGGGGGCGGATATGGCTACACCTTC
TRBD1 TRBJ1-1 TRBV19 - CASNPGTGRSMNTEAFF TGTGCCAGTAACCCCGGGACAGGGAGGAGTATGAACACTGAAGCTTTCTTT